This passage covers 25 T cell receptor beta chains from one sample sequenced in a study of blood T cell repertoires in COVID-19. Measured with immunoSEQ multiplex PCR; TCRdb has only the in-frame clones, and not every one. The sample gives roughly 330,000 clones, roughly 88% of which show up once; under 5% is in the top ten. Sequencing used peripheral blood. The receptors were sampled from a woman between 50 and 59 years old with active or convalescent COVID-19.

The rearrangement links TRBV6-5 to TRBJ1-1, with TRBD1 identical over 7 bases. Looked up from germline, CDR1 is MNHEY and CDR2 is SVGAGI. J lost 7 bases, V lost 6 bases, and 8 bases had no gene match. The CDR3 contains 13 residues. The CDR3: CASSPGTEFEAFF. The CDR3 bases are TGTGCCAGCAGCCCCGGGACAGAGTTTGAAGCTTTCTTT.

The rearrangement joins TRBV5-4 to TRBJ2-7; the match to TRBD1 covers 7 bases. V was clipped by 5 bases and J by 5 bases; unmatched bases: 10. This CDR3 has 14 residues. In germline, CDR1 is SGHNT, CDR2 YYREEE (reference sequence). The CDR3 here is CASSTPTGSNEQYF. CDR3 nucleotide sequence: TGTGCCAGCAGTACCCCGACAGGGAGTAACGAGCAGTACTTC.

The genes are TRBV28 and TRBJ1-2; D is possibly TRBD1 (5 bases). Germline V gene sequence: CDR1 MDHEN, CDR2 SYDVKM. This CDR3 contains 16 residues. The V end lost 2 bases, the J end lost 1 base, and 14 bases lay between the germline ends. CDR3 protein: CASSLPFGGFNYGYTF. The CDR3 bases are TGTGCCAGCAGTTTACCATTTGGGGGGTTTAACTATGGCTACACCTTC.

The chain links TRBV13 to TRBJ2-3; TRBD2 matches 9 bases. V shed 3 bases and J 2 bases; nucleotides not matched to a gene: 6. The CDR3 runs to 16 residues. In germline, CDR1 is PRHDT, CDR2 FYEKMQ (reference sequence). The CDR3 sequence is CASSFVAGAATDTQYF. The CDR3 DNA reads TGTGCCAGCAGCTTCGTAGCGGGGGCCGCCACAGATACGCAGTATTTT.

This chain uses TRBV5-4 with TRBJ2-3; 8 bases fit TRBD1. Trimming at V came to 3 bases and at J to 3 bases, leaving 9 bases not matched to a gene. CDR1 is SGHNT and CDR2 is YYREEE in the germline V gene (reference sequence). The CDR3 has 16 residues. The CDR3 loop reads CASSSRQGTGTDTQYF. The DNA of the CDR3 is TGTGCCAGCAGCTCTCGACAGGGGACCGGTACAGATACGCAGTATTTT.

V is TRBV19 and J is TRBJ2-3; 14 bases map to TRBD2. The germline V gene has CDR1 LNHDA and CDR2 SQIVND (reference sequence). CDR3 size: 18 residues. The ends lost 3 bases at V and 0 bases at J; junction bases unmatched: 5. CDR3: CASSISGLAGVSTDTQYF. DNA of the CDR3: TGTGCCAGTAGTATCTCGGGACTAGCGGGAGTAAGCACAGATACGCAGTATTTT.

The chain has TRBV19 and TRBJ1-5, with TRBD1 identical over 10 bases. Germline V lookup: CDR1 LNHDA, CDR2 SQIVND (reference sequence). With 4 bases clipped from V and 1 base from J, the junction kept 7 bases outside the gene matches. This CDR3 contains 17 residues. The CDR3 sequence is CASSTRDRGGSNQPQHF. The CDR3 region has the DNA TGTGCCAGTAGTACCCGGGACAGGGGAGGGAGCAATCAGCCCCAGCATTTT.

This clone has more than one count but fewer than ten. The V and J genes are TRBV7-8 and TRBJ2-3, with D possibly TRBD2 on 6 matching bases. Trimming took 3 bases from V and 5 from J, leaving 18 bases between them. Per the germline V gene, CDR1 is SGHVS and CDR2 is FQNEAQ. The CDR3 covers 16 residues. CDR3 nucleotides: TGTGCCAGCAGCTTCGGGTGGTCCGGGAGTGAAGATACGCAGTATTTT. Protein sequence: CASSFGWSGSEDTQYF.

This chain uses TRBV19 with TRBJ2-1, with 9 positions matching TRBD1. Looked up from germline, CDR1 is LNHDA and CDR2 is SQIVND (reference sequence). With V trimmed by 5 bases and J by 5 bases, 7 bases remained unmatched. This CDR3 comprises 15 residues. CDR3 region: CASSAGTGPNNEQFF. The CDR3, as DNA: TGTGCCAGTAGTGCCGGGACAGGGCCCAACAATGAGCAGTTCTTC.

CDR3 amino acids: CASSFSDQPQHF. In DNA, the CDR3 is TGTGCCAGCAGTTTCTCCGATCAGCCCCAGCATTTT. J is TRBJ1-5 and V is TRBV12-3 or TRBV12-4; no firm D call. Trimming cost V 3 bases and J 5 bases, with 5 bases left between them. This CDR3 region has 12 residues.

The V gene is TRBV12-3 or TRBV12-4, the J gene TRBJ1-2, with D maybe TRBD1 (5 bases). The CDR3 extends over 12 amino acids. V was shortened by 8 bases and J by 6 bases, with 13 bases between the two germline ends. The CDR3 sequence: CASRGEGHGYTF. CDR3 bases: TGTGCCAGCCGCGGGGAGGGACATGGCTACACCTTC.

The rearrangement links TRBV9 to TRBJ1-3; D perhaps matches TRBD1 (6 bases). Trimming stripped 3 bases from V and 9 bases from J, with 22 bases between. The CDR3 is made up of 16 amino acids. Germline CDR1 SGDLS, CDR2 YYNGEE. The CDR3 DNA follows: TGTGCCAGCAGCGCGTCGACGACCGCCCAGGGGAGCACCATATATTTT. Encoded protein: CASSASTTAQGSTIYF.

The chain uses TRBV2 and TRBJ2-7, with D perhaps matching TRBD1 (6 bases). V gave up 7 bases and J gave up 7 bases, with 20 bases separating them. The CDR3 totals 14 residues. Germline assignment: CDR1 SNHLY and CDR2 FYNNEI. The CDR3 nucleotides read TGTGCCAGCATTCCGGGACACCGCACACTGGAGCAGTACTTC. This gives the protein CASIPGHRTLEQYF. Full variable domain (missing parts from reference TRBV2 and TRBJ2-7): EPEVTQTPSHQVTQMGQEVILRCVPISNHLYFYWYRQILGQKVEFLVSFYNNEISEKSEIFDDQFSVERPDGSNFTLKIRSTKLEDSAMYFCASIPGHRTLEQYFGPGTRLTVT.

The chain carries TRBV6-6 and TRBJ2-7; 9 bases are a match to TRBD1. Per germline, CDR1 MNHNY and CDR2 SVGAGI (reference sequence). The CDR3 length is 14 residues. The V segment lost 6 bases and the J segment 6 bases; nucleotides outside the gene matches: 9. CDR3 sequence (DNA): TGTGCCAGCAGCCGCACCGAGGACAGGGGCGAGCAGTACTTC. Amino acids: CASSRTEDRGEQYF.

Comment on this clone: A read error may produce the germline difference seen at one junction end. The gene calls are TRBV7-7 and TRBJ1-4, with 10 bases aligning to TRBD1. This CDR3 comprises 22 residues. Germline V lookup: CDR1 SSHAT, CDR2 FNYEAQ (reference sequence). CDR3 nucleotide sequence: TGTGCTAGCAGCCCGTACGACAGGGGGCGAGGGACGGGGAAGGGACCTAATGAAAAACTGTTTTTT. Protein product: CASSPYDRGRGTGKGPNEKLFF. The full variable domain, its missing parts supplied by reference TRBV7-7 and TRBJ1-4, is GAGVSQSPRYKVTKRGQDVTLRCDPISSHATLYWYQQALGQGPEFLTYFNYEAQPDKSGLPSDRFSAERPEGSISTLTIQRTEQRDSAMYRCASSPYDRGRGTGKGPNEKLFFGSGTQLSVL.

This chain joins TRBV5-1 and TRBJ2-7; D is perhaps TRBD1 (5 bases). Trimming took 4 bases from V and 3 from J, leaving 17 bases between them. Germline CDR1 SGHRS, CDR2 YFSETQ. The CDR3 covers 15 residues. CDR3 DNA sequence: TGCGCCAGCAGCCCGGAGACAGTCCGTATCTACGAGCAGTACTTC. This codes for CASSPETVRIYEQYF.

The genes are TRBV12-3 or TRBV12-4 and TRBJ1-1; D is unresolved. Trimming pared 3 bases from V and 11 bases from J, leaving 10 bases between. The CDR3 length is 11 residues. CDR3 region: CASSFPAMAFF. The CDR3 coding sequence is TGTGCCAGCAGTTTTCCTGCTATGGCTTTCTTT.

The CDR3 is CASSSGLWDEAFF. In DNA, the CDR3 is TGTGCCAGCAGTTCAGGGCTTTGGGATGAAGCTTTCTTT. The gene calls are TRBV12-3 or TRBV12-4 and TRBJ1-1, with D possibly being TRBD1 (5 bases). Trimming removed 4 bases at V and 7 bases at J, with 13 bases between. CDR3 length equals 13 residues.

V is TRBV4-2 and J is TRBJ2-7; D unresolved. Germline CDR1 is LGHNA and CDR2 is YNFKEQ. V was clipped by 0 bases and J by 5 bases, with 11 bases between them. There are 14 residues in the CDR3. The CDR3 region has the DNA TGTGCCAGCAGCCAAGAGCGGCGCTGGGACGAGCAGTACTTC. It codes for CASSQERRWDEQYF.

This chain links TRBV29-1 with TRBJ1-2, with D possibly matching TRBD1 (5 bases). V dropped 7 bases and J dropped 3 bases, with 21 bases sitting between them. The CDR3 runs to 15 residues. Germline V gene data show CDR1 as SQVTM and CDR2 as ANQGSEA. This CDR3 reads CSGGGKGVMDYGYTF. CDR3 nucleotide sequence: TGCAGCGGCGGGGGGAAAGGGGTCATGGACTATGGCTACACCTTC.

The chain couples TRBV12-5 to TRBJ2-5; 15 bases map to TRBD2. V trimming: 5 bases; J trimming: 4 bases; junction bases outside the gene matches: 5. The CDR3 has 16 amino acids. Germline V gene lookup returns CDR1 LGHNT and CDR2 FRNRAP. CDR3 protein: CASGPGLAGGSETQYF. CDR3 in DNA: TGTGCTAGTGGTCCGGGACTAGCGGGGGGATCAGAGACCCAGTACTTC.

The chain recombines TRBV2 with TRBJ2-2; TRBD2 matches 9 bases. This CDR3 is 16 amino acids long. V trimming: 1 base; J trimming: 6 bases; junction bases outside the gene matches: 6. CDR1 SNHLY and CDR2 FYNNEI come from the germline V gene. This CDR3 reads CASSEESGRSSGELFF. The CDR3 nucleotides are TGTGCCAGCAGTGAAGAGAGCGGGAGGAGTTCCGGGGAGCTGTTTTTT. The whole variable domain, filled in from reference TRBV2 and TRBJ2-2, reads EPEVTQTPSHQVTQMGQEVILRCVPISNHLYFYWYRQILGQKVEFLVSFYNNEISEKSEIFDDQFSVERPDGSNFTLKIRSTKLEDSAMYFCASSEESGRSSGELFFGEGSRLTVL.

This chain uses TRBV29-1 with TRBJ1-1; 8 bases line up with TRBD1. V was pared by 8 bases and J by 5 bases, with 10 bases of the junction left unmatched. Germline assignment: CDR1 SQVTM and CDR2 ANQGSEA. The CDR3 is made up of 13 amino acids. The CDR3: CSTTTGGGTEAFF. CDR3 DNA sequence: TGCAGCACCACCACAGGGGGGGGGACTGAAGCTTTCTTT.

The chain uses TRBV10-3 and TRBJ2-3, with D uncertain. This CDR3 is 15 amino acids long. The ends were cut back, 3 bases at V and 0 bases at J, with 10 bases in the middle. Germline CDR1 ENHRY, CDR2 SYGVKD. The CDR3 DNA reads as TGTGCCATCAGTGAAACACAGCTGAGCACAGATACGCAGTATTTT. Residues: CAISETQLSTDTQYF.

This CDR3 reads CASSVDSGRYNEQFF. As DNA, the CDR3 is TGTGCCAGCAGCGTTGACAGCGGGAGATACAATGAGCAGTTCTTC. V gene TRBV9 combines with J gene TRBJ2-1; TRBD2 matches at 8 bases. The CDR3 loop spans 15 amino acids. V gave up 2 bases and J gave up 4 bases; unmatched junction bases: 5. Germline CDR1 is SGDLS and CDR2 is YYNGEE.